This T cell receptor beta chain was profiled in a study of metastatic and nonmetastatic thyroid tumors. The CDR3 has 15 residues. Germline lookup yields CDR1 MDHEN and CDR2 SYDVKM. No treatment of any kind had been given to any patient before thyroid surgery. Original methodology: CDR3 differences across clinicopathological groups were used to build a distant-metastasis classifier for papillary thyroid cancer. Using MiXCR, TCRdb re-called clones from the PCR reads. What appears here as the V and J calls and clone size reflects TCRdb's work, not the paper's. Among tens of thousands of clones listed, 12% were seen once. This clone has a count of ten or more. Germline and junction disagree at one end, which may indicate a read error.

The chain recombines TRBV28 with TRBJ2-7, with 7 bases lining up with TRBD2. The sequenced sample consisted of blood. The sequence was obtained from a female donor with papillary thyroid cancer or a benign thyroid nodule (not recorded which). Some clones in this sample may be carry-over from other donors' samples. In DNA form, the CDR3 reads TGTGCCAGCAGTTTATTGGAGCGGGACTCCCACGAGCAGTACTTC. Its protein is CASSLLERDSHEQYF.